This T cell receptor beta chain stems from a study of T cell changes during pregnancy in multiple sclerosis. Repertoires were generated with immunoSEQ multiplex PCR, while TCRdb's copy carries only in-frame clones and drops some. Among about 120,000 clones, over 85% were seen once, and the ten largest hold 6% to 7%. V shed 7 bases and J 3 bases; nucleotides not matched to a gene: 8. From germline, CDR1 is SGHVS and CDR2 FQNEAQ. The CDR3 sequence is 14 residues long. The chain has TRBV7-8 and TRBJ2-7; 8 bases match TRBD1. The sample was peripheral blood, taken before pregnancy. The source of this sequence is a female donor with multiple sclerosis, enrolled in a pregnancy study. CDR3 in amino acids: CASIPGTGHYEQYF. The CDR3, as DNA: TGTGCCAGCATCCCCGGGACAGGACACTACGAGCAGTACTTC.